These 21 T cell receptor beta chains share one sample of origin, sequenced in a study of PD-L1 blockade in urothelial cancer. Assay used: immunoSEQ multiplex PCR; TCRdb lists only in-frame clones, some missing. The sample consists of about 16,000 clones, approximately 90% of them appearing once. The time point denotes: pretreatment peripheral blood. Source: PBMCs, taken around atezolizumab (anti-PD-L1) treatment. The receptors stem from a man aged 65 to 85 with urothelial cancer.

This rearrangement joins TRBV7-9 to TRBJ2-1, with D possibly matching TRBD2 (6 bases). The CDR3 covers 16 residues. V lost 5 bases and J lost 3, with 17 bases in between. From germline, CDR1 is SEHNR and CDR2 FQNEAQ (reference sequence). The CDR3 coding sequence is TGTGCCAGCAGCCACGGTAGGGCGGGGCACTACAATGAGCAGTTCTTC. The encoded protein is CASSHGRAGHYNEQFF.

This clone was observed once. The chain combines TRBV5-1 with TRBJ2-7; tentative D call: TRBD1 (6 bases). V was trimmed by 10 bases and J by 7 bases, leaving 21 bases between them. The CDR3 covers 13 residues. Germline V lookup: CDR1 SGHRS, CDR2 YFSETQ. The DNA of the CDR3 is TGCGCCTCCTGGGGCCAGGGGCTAGGGGAGCAGTACTTC. It translates to CASWGQGLGEQYF.

J is TRBJ1-6 and V is TRBV6-6; 9 bases are a match to TRBD1. Per the germline V gene, CDR1 is MNHNY and CDR2 is SVGAGI (reference sequence). CDR3 length: 15 residues. V shed 1 base, J shed 6 bases, and the junction held 1 base outside the gene matches. CDR3 in DNA: TGTGCCAGCAGTTACTTGGACAGGGGTAATTCACCCCTCCACTTT. This gives the protein CASSYLDRGNSPLHF.

The rearrangement uses TRBV5-1 and TRBJ2-2, with D possibly matching TRBD2 (5 bases). The V end lost 0 bases, the J end lost 4 bases, and 7 bases lay between the germline ends. CDR3 size: 14 residues. CDR1 is SGHRS, CDR2 YFSETQ, per germline. The CDR3: CASSLGGSTGELFF. The DNA of the CDR3 is TGCGCCAGCAGCTTGGGAGGGAGCACCGGGGAGCTGTTTTTT.

The chain combines TRBV5-1 with TRBJ2-2; 8 positions match TRBD2. J gave up 6 bases and V 4 bases, and 11 bases lay outside the gene matches. The V gene's germline CDR1 is SGHRS and CDR2 YFSETQ. There are 16 residues in the CDR3. Here the CDR3 reads CASSVTGTSSSGELFF. DNA for the CDR3: TGCGCCAGCAGCGTGACCGGGACTAGTAGTTCCGGGGAGCTGTTTTTT.

The chain uses TRBV2 and TRBJ2-7; no clear D gene. The CDR3 consists of 13 residues. Germline assignment: CDR1 SNHLY and CDR2 FYNNEI. V was trimmed by 3 bases and J by 3 bases, leaving 9 bases between them. CDR3 loop: CASSDRVFYEQYF. The CDR3 DNA follows: TGTGCCAGCAGTGACCGGGTATTCTACGAGCAGTACTTC.

The chain uses TRBV10-2 and TRBJ2-2; 7 bases fit TRBD2. Germline V gives CDR1 WSHSY, CDR2 SAAADI. The CDR3 is made up of 15 amino acids. V was clipped by 8 bases and J by 5 bases; unmatched bases: 11. Written as DNA, the CDR3 is TGCGCCAGCCAAATGGGGGGGGGTAGAACCGGGGAGCTGTTTTTT. Protein product: CASQMGGGRTGELFF.

This clone appeared a single time. The V gene is TRBV6-5, the J gene TRBJ1-1; maybe TRBD1 (5 bases). Germline assignment: CDR1 MNHEY and CDR2 SVGAGI. The CDR3 is 15 amino acids. V was cut by 0 bases and J by 1 base, with 9 bases left in between. The CDR3 sequence: CASSYSSGGNTEAFF. In nucleotides, the CDR3 is TGTGCCAGCAGTTACTCGAGCGGGGGGAACACTGAAGCTTTCTTT.

This clone was picked up one time. The V call is TRBV7-9, the J call TRBJ2-3; D call uncertain. The V gene's germline CDR1 is SEHNR and CDR2 FQNEAQ (reference sequence). The CDR3 is 13 residues long. The V and J ends lost 1 base and 6 bases respectively, with 8 bases between them. CDR3 in DNA: TGTGCCAGCAGCTTAGTTTCATCCGATACGCAGTATTTT. Translated, it gives CASSLVSSDTQYF.

This chain links TRBV19 with TRBJ1-1; D ambiguous. CDR3 length: 12 residues. Germline CDR1 and CDR2: LNHDA and SQIVND (reference sequence). The V end lost 3 bases, the J end lost 4 bases, and 6 bases lay between the germline ends. CDR3 sequence (DNA): TGTGCCAGTAGTATGCGGGGCACTGAAGCTTTCTTT. This gives the protein CASSMRGTEAFF.

The gene calls are TRBV6-5 and TRBJ1-5; tentatively, D is TRBD1 (5 bases). The CDR3 length is 16 residues. CDR1 is MNHEY, CDR2 SVGAGI, per germline. Trimming removed 0 bases from V and 0 bases from J, with 9 bases in between. CDR3 in amino acids: CASSYSPQGSNQPQHF. The CDR3 nucleotides are TGTGCCAGCAGTTACTCCCCGCAGGGTAGCAATCAGCCCCAGCATTTT.

The chain joins TRBV5-1 to TRBJ1-4; 9 bases map to TRBD1. Germline V gives CDR1 SGHRS, CDR2 YFSETQ. There are 15 residues in the CDR3. The V gene end was trimmed by 6 bases and the J gene end by 3 bases; junction bases not matched to a gene: 6. CDR3 residues: CASNSQGAANEKLFF. The CDR3 coding sequence is TGCGCCAGCAACTCACAGGGGGCGGCTAATGAAAAACTGTTTTTT. Looking up the rest from reference TRBV5-1 and TRBJ1-4 gives the full variable domain: KAGVTQTPRYLIKTRGQQVTLSCSPISGHRSVSWYQQTPGQGLQFLFEYFSETQRNKGNFPGRFSGRQFSNSRSEMNVSTLELGDSALYLCASNSQGAANEKLFFGSGTQLSVL.

The chain employs TRBV5-1 and TRBJ1-1; D might be TRBD1 (5 bases). Trimming pared 4 bases from V and 3 bases from J, leaving 16 bases between. The CDR3 is 15 amino acids. Germline-derived CDR1 and CDR2 are SGHRS and YFSETQ. The CDR3 here is CASSLGDLEDTEAFF. For the CDR3, the DNA is TGCGCCAGCAGCCTGGGGGATCTGGAGGACACTGAAGCTTTCTTT.

J is TRBJ1-1 and V is TRBV7-2; TRBD1 matches 9 bases. The CDR3 loop spans 14 amino acids. Trimming took 6 bases from V and 9 from J; bases not matched to a gene: 11. Germline CDR1 and CDR2: SGHTA and FQGNSA. The CDR3 loop reads CASSATVTGGKAFF. The CDR3 bases are TGTGCCAGCAGTGCTACCGTGACAGGGGGGAAAGCTTTCTTT. Full variable domain (remainder filled in from reference TRBV7-2 and TRBJ1-1): GAGVSQSPSNKVTEKGKDVELRCDPISGHTALYWYRQSLGQGLEFLIYFQGNSAPDKSGLPSDRFSAERTGGSVSTLTIQRTQQEDSAVYLCASSATVTGGKAFFGQGTRLTVV.

The gene calls are TRBV9 and TRBJ2-5, with a tentative D call TRBD1 (5 bases). The length of the CDR3 is 16 residues. V lost 3 bases, J lost 2 bases, and 17 bases lay in between. The V gene's germline CDR1 is SGDLS and CDR2 YYNGEE. This CDR3 is CASSAGPHPNQETQYF. The CDR3, as DNA: TGTGCCAGCAGCGCAGGGCCGCACCCCAATCAAGAGACCCAGTACTTC.

The chain combines TRBV6-5 with TRBJ1-5; 9 nucleotides line up with TRBD1. Germline-derived CDR1 and CDR2 are MNHEY and SVGAGI. The trim removed 5 bases at V and 10 bases at J, leaving 6 bases unmatched. The CDR3 has 13 amino acids. DNA of the CDR3: TGTGCCAGCAGTCCGGGACAGGGTCGACCCCAGCATTTT. Translating gives CASSPGQGRPQHF.

The chain employs TRBV11-2 and TRBJ2-1; D is uncertain. The V end lost 0 bases, the J end lost 3 bases, and 9 bases lay between the germline ends. Looked up from germline, CDR1 is SGHAT and CDR2 is FQNNGV. CDR3 length: 15 amino acids. The CDR3 loop reads CASSLDALNYNEQFF. For the CDR3, the DNA is TGTGCCAGCAGCTTAGACGCGCTAAACTACAATGAGCAGTTCTTC.

This chain uses TRBV2 with TRBJ1-5, with D uncertain. The CDR3 extends over 12 amino acids. The germline V and J ends were trimmed by 3 bases and 5 bases, with 5 bases remaining between them. Per the germline V gene, CDR1 is SNHLY and CDR2 is FYNNEI. CDR3 in amino acids: CASSDGYQPQHF. CDR3 sequence (DNA): TGTGCCAGCAGTGACGGGTATCAGCCCCAGCATTTT.

V gene TRBV6-1 combines with J gene TRBJ1-4; D perhaps matches TRBD1 (5 bases). Trimming took off 0 bases at V and 3 bases at J, with 11 bases between the two ends. The germline V gene has CDR1 MNHNS and CDR2 SASEGT. This CDR3 contains 16 residues. The CDR3 loop reads CASSEAGGSANEKLFF. CDR3 coding DNA: TGTGCCAGCAGTGAAGCGGGGGGTTCAGCTAATGAAAAACTGTTTTTT.

The DNA of the CDR3 is TGTGCCTGGAGCGCCGGCGGGGGGGGACTCTACGAGCAGTACTTC. Its translation: CAWSAGGGGLYEQYF. This chain joins TRBV30 and TRBJ2-7; 9 bases fit TRBD2. The CDR3 spans 15 residues. Per germline, CDR1 GTSNPN and CDR2 SVGIG (reference sequence). V was clipped by 3 bases and J by 3 bases; unmatched bases: 9.

The chain joins TRBV5-1 to TRBJ1-1, with D unclear. The CDR3 has 16 residues. Trimming pared 0 bases from V and 1 base from J, leaving 13 bases between. The germline CDR1 and CDR2 sequences are SGHRS and YFSETQ. In DNA form, the CDR3 reads TGCGCCAGCAGCTTGGGGAGCCTGGTTGGGAACACTGAAGCTTTCTTT. Protein product: CASSLGSLVGNTEAFF.